The 20 T cell receptor beta chains below come from one sample, sequenced in a study of T cell responses to AZD1222 COVID-19 vaccine. Assay used: immunoSEQ multiplex PCR; TCRdb lists only in-frame clones, some missing. The sample contains more than 150,000 clones, 80% to 90% of which appear only once. This specimen was peripheral blood, taken on day 0 of AZD1222 vaccination. The source of these receptors is an adult in good health.

The chain combines TRBV9 with TRBJ2-3, with D possibly matching TRBD1 (6 bases). V lost 0 bases, J lost 5 bases, and 7 bases lay in between. This CDR3 is 13 amino acids long. Germline CDR1 reads SGDLS; CDR2 reads YYNGEE. CDR3: CASSVEDRDTQYF. CDR3 in DNA: TGTGCCAGCAGCGTAGAGGACAGAGATACGCAGTATTTT.

V and J are TRBV28 and TRBJ1-2, with D possibly being TRBD1 (5 bases). This CDR3 is 16 amino acids long. Germline V gene sequence: CDR1 MDHEN, CDR2 SYDVKM. V gave up 6 bases and J gave up 3 bases, with 20 bases separating them. CDR3 nucleotides: TGTGCCAGCAGCCTACGGGGGGGTGGGATGTACTATGGCTACACCTTC. Amino acid sequence: CASSLRGGGMYYGYTF.

This clone is a singleton in its sample. The chain employs TRBV27 and TRBJ2-3; D gene ambiguous. The CDR3 is made up of 15 amino acids. Trimming cost V 6 bases and J 2 bases, with 15 bases left between them. The germline V gene has CDR1 MNHEY and CDR2 SMNVEV (reference sequence). The CDR3 loop reads CASRLAWANTDTQYF. CDR3 DNA sequence: TGTGCCAGCAGGCTTGCCTGGGCAAACACAGATACGCAGTATTTT.

V is TRBV27 and J is TRBJ2-3, with 10 bases aligning to TRBD1. Germline CDR1 and CDR2: MNHEY and SMNVEV (reference sequence). There are 16 residues in the CDR3. With V trimmed by 5 bases and J by 5 bases, 10 bases remained unmatched. The CDR3 protein is CASSPPDRGLEDTQYF. The CDR3, as DNA: TGTGCCAGCAGTCCTCCAGACAGGGGGCTAGAAGATACGCAGTATTTT.

The V gene is TRBV27, the J gene TRBJ2-7; D ambiguous. Trimming took off 9 bases at V and 4 bases at J, with 16 bases between the two ends. The CDR3 totals 13 residues. Germline CDR1 reads MNHEY; CDR2 reads SMNVEV (reference sequence). CDR3 protein: CASGTRADYEQYF. In DNA form, the CDR3 reads TGTGCCAGTGGCACCAGAGCAGATTACGAGCAGTACTTC.

The rearrangement joins TRBV5-1 to TRBJ2-7; TRBD2 aligns across 11 bases. With 2 bases clipped from V and 1 base from J, the junction kept 5 bases outside the gene matches. Germline values: CDR1 SGHRS, CDR2 YFSETQ. The length of the CDR3 is 16 residues. The CDR3 loop is CASSLLAGGISYEQYF. In DNA form, the CDR3 reads TGCGCCAGCAGCTTATTAGCGGGGGGGATATCCTACGAGCAGTACTTC.

The chain couples TRBV3-1 (or the pseudogene TRBV3-2) to TRBJ1-2, with TRBD1 matching 11 bases. V was clipped by 2 bases and J by 5 bases; unmatched bases: 4. The germline CDR1 and CDR2 sequences are LGHDT and YNNKEL (reference sequence). CDR3 length equals 15 residues. CDR3 coding DNA: TGTGCCAGCAGCCAAAAGGGGACAGGGGGTTATGGCTACACCTTC. Amino acid sequence: CASSQKGTGGYGYTF.

In this sample, this clone turned up once. The J gene is TRBJ1-5, the V gene TRBV28; 8 bases fit TRBD1. Per germline, CDR1 MDHEN and CDR2 SYDVKM. Trimming at V came to 7 bases and at J to 5 bases, leaving 4 bases not matched to a gene. The CDR3 sequence is 13 residues long. The CDR3 DNA reads as TGTGCCAGCATTGTGGACAGGGATCAGCCCCAGCATTTT. Translation: CASIVDRDQPQHF.

V is TRBV9 and J is TRBJ2-7, with D possibly called TRBD1 or TRBD2 (5 bases each). V dropped 4 bases and J dropped 3 bases, with 14 bases sitting between them. Germline V CDR1 and CDR2: SGDLS, YYNGEE. The CDR3 totals 14 residues. CDR3 coding DNA: TGTGCCAGCAGCCTCTCCGAGGGGTACTACGAGCAGTACTTC. This encodes CASSLSEGYYEQYF.

The rearrangement uses TRBV2 and TRBJ2-2; unclear D gene. Trimming removed 1 base at V and 2 bases at J, with 5 bases between. CDR1 and CDR2 from the germline V gene are SNHLY and FYNNEI. The CDR3 contains 14 residues. The CDR3 region has the DNA TGTGCCAGCAGTGAAGGGTTTAACACCGGGGAGCTGTTTTTT. This encodes CASSEGFNTGELFF.

The rearrangement uses TRBV19 and TRBJ1-4; D may be TRBD1 (5 bases). The V end lost 2 bases, the J end lost 5 bases, and 12 bases lay between the germline ends. The germline V gene encodes CDR1 LNHDA and CDR2 SQIVND (reference sequence). The CDR3 has 15 amino acids. The chain's CDR3 is CASSIRQTRNEKLFF. The CDR3 coding sequence is TGTGCCAGTAGTATACGACAGACCAGGAATGAAAAACTGTTTTTT. The variable domain in full, completed from reference TRBV19 and TRBJ1-4, reads DGGITQSPKYLFRKEGQNVTLSCEQNLNHDAMYWYRQDPGQGLRLIYYSQIVNDFQKGDIAEGYSVSREKKESFPLTVTSAQKNPTAFYLCASSIRQTRNEKLFFGSGTQLSVL.

The chain couples TRBV6-5 to TRBJ2-7, with D maybe TRBD1 (5 bases). Trimming shortened V by 8 bases and J by 6 bases, and 23 bases separated the two germline ends. This CDR3 has 15 residues. CDR1 and CDR2 (germline): MNHEY, SVGAGI. The CDR3 region is CASGASRTPTGEQYF. The CDR3 nucleotides read TGTGCCAGCGGAGCTTCCCGGACACCGACGGGCGAGCAGTACTTC.

This clone was detected a few times. This chain links TRBV2 with TRBJ2-5, with D perhaps being TRBD1 or TRBD2 (5 bases each). The CDR3 length is 13 residues. CDR1 and CDR2 from the germline V gene are SNHLY and FYNNEI. Trimming stripped 6 bases from V and 12 bases from J, with 20 bases between. CDR3 amino acids: CASSAERDGHEYF. For the CDR3, the DNA is TGTGCCAGCAGCGCCGAAAGGGACGGCCATGAGTACTTC.

The DNA for the CDR3 is TGTGCCTGGAACCGACAGTTGGGGGGCTACACCTTC. It yields the protein CAWNRQLGGYTF. The chain employs TRBV30 and TRBJ1-2; weak D call: TRBD1 (5 bases). Per germline, CDR1 GTSNPN and CDR2 SVGIG (reference sequence). The CDR3 length is 12 residues. Trimming pared 4 bases from V and 8 bases from J, leaving 14 bases between.

This clone has a single count. This sequence joins TRBV29-1 and TRBJ2-4; tentatively, D is TRBD1 or TRBD2 (5 bases each). The ends were cut back, 0 bases at V and 0 bases at J, with 21 bases in the middle. CDR3 size: 19 residues. The germline CDR1 and CDR2 sequences are SQVTM and ANQGSEA. The CDR3 sequence is CSVEELGTTNTLAKNIQYF. In DNA, the CDR3 is TGCAGCGTTGAAGAGTTAGGGACCACGAACACTTTAGCCAAAAACATTCAGTACTTC.

The CDR3 nucleotides are TGTGCCAGCAGTCCGGGACAAGCTATCTACGAGCAGTACTTC. Protein sequence: CASSPGQAIYEQYF. This chain connects TRBV7-2 to TRBJ2-7, with D perhaps TRBD1 (6 bases). Looked up from germline, CDR1 is SGHTA and CDR2 is FQGNSA. With 6 bases removed from V and 3 bases from J, the gap between germline ends came to 15 bases. This CDR3 comprises 14 residues.

J is TRBJ1-2 and V is TRBV28; D is undetermined. Germline V gene sequence: CDR1 MDHEN, CDR2 SYDVKM. Trimming cost V 3 bases and J 7 bases, with 15 bases left between them. CDR3 size: 14 residues. The CDR3 sequence is CASSFRTFLGGYTF. CDR3 DNA: TGTGCCAGCAGTTTTCGGACTTTTCTCGGTGGCTACACCTTC.

The chain links TRBV1 to TRBJ1-2; the table assigns TRBD1, which was not confirmed against the DNA. TRBV1 is a recognized pseudogene. CDR3 length: 18 amino acids. This CDR3 is CTSSQDGHNRGGNYGYTF. The CDR3 DNA follows: TGCACCAGCAGCCAAGATGGCCACAACAGGGGGGGAAACTATGGCTACACCTTC.

This clone rates as medium-sized. The CDR3 nucleotides are TGTGCCAGCAGTTCCTACAAGGACCTTGGCTACACCTTC. This translates into CASSSYKDLGYTF. The chain combines TRBV27 with TRBJ1-2; D ambiguous. V shed 4 bases and J shed 7 bases, with 13 bases lying between them. Per the germline V gene, CDR1 is MNHEY and CDR2 is SMNVEV (reference sequence). This CDR3 has 13 amino acids.

The chain joins TRBV7-9 to TRBJ2-7; TRBD2 matches at 10 bases. Per germline, CDR1 SEHNR and CDR2 FQNEAQ (reference sequence). The CDR3 extends over 18 amino acids. J gave up 7 bases and V 5 bases, and 20 bases lay outside the gene matches. DNA of the CDR3: TGTGCCAGCAGCCCTATCAAACTTCTAGCGGGAGTACCTCTTGAGCAGTACTTC. Translating gives CASSPIKLLAGVPLEQYF.